This TCR beta chain was sequenced during a study of CD8+ T cells in alopecia areata. Across the whole study: After 6 to 18 months of tofacitinib, follow-up continued 6 months off drug. The study, taken as a whole, reports: Researchers report lesional scalp, most notably alopecia totalis/universalis, outstripped normal scalp in clonality. A large proportion of expanded lesional clones were detected persisting in scalp and blood during tofacitinib.

Stated treatment: oral pan-JAK inhibitor, 5-10 mg twice daily. Researchers took lesional scalp punch biopsies and peripheral blood from people who were alopecia areata patients. As to this clone: Its antigen is not known. This same CDR3 is encoded by further DNA sequences in the sample.

The V gene lost 2 bases and the J gene lost 4 bases, with 6 bases spanning the gap. This CDR3 region has 12 residues. The germline CDR1 and CDR2 sequences are GTSNPN and SVGIG (reference sequence). Extraction of RNA preceded its reverse transcription into cDNA, which served as the sequencing template. Sequenced by immunoSEQ multiplex PCR; TCRdb stores in-frame clones only, minus some. This table holds under 200,000 clones, about two thirds found once. V usage is TRBV30 and J usage is TRBJ2-1; TRBD1 might be the D (5 bases). The clonotype was recovered from a human donor with alopecia areata. The specimen was CD4+ T cells sorted from blood, collected at week 4, from a patient treated with tofacitinib. CDR3 sequence reads: CAWSRGYNEQFF. CDR3 DNA sequence: TGTGCCTGGAGTAGGGGATACAATGAGCAGTTCTTC.